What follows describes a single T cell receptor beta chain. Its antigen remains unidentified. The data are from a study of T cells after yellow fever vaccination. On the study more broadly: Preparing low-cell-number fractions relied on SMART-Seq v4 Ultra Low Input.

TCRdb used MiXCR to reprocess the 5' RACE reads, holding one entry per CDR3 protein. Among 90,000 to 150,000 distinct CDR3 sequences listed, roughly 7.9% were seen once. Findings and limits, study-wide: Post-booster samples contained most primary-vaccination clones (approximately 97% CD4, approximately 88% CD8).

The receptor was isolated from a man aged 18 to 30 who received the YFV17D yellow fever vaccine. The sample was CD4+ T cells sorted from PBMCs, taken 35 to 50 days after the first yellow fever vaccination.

CDR3 amino acids: CASGHRNLEYNEQFF. CDR3 bases: TGCGCCAGCGGCCATAGGAACTTGGAATACAATGAGCAGTTCTTC. This chain links TRBV10-2 with TRBJ2-1; D unresolved. The CDR3 is 15 residues long. Germline values: CDR1 WSHSY, CDR2 SAAADI. V lost 8 bases to trimming and J lost 4 bases, with 18 bases between them.